Below are 14 T cell receptor beta chains sequenced from a single sample in a study of CD8+CD57+ T cells in acquired aplastic anemia. It was genomic DNA that served as the template for profiling TCR beta VDJ and CDR3. MiXCR, run by TCRdb on the reads, gives a single entry per CDR3 protein. The sample has more than 250,000 distinct CDR3 sequences, approximately 56% seen once. Source material: sorted CD4+, CD8+, or CD8+CD57+ T cells (not recorded which) from PBMCs. Receptors originate from a human donor with severe aplastic anemia or a healthy control (not recorded which).

This clonotype has ten or more counts. The gene calls are TRBV6-2 or TRBV6-3 and TRBJ2-5, with D maybe TRBD2 (6 bases). V shed 5 bases and J shed 3 bases, with 13 bases lying between them. The CDR3 covers 14 residues. The germline V gene has CDR1 MNHEY and CDR2 SVGEGT. The CDR3 DNA reads as TGTGCCAGCAGTAGCCGGGAGCCTAAAGAGACCCAGTACTTC. Translation: CASSSREPKETQYF.

J is TRBJ2-5 and V is TRBV29-1; D assignment may be TRBD1 or TRBD2 (5 bases each). Germline values: CDR1 SQVTM, CDR2 ANQGSEA. This CDR3 has 14 residues. With 6 bases removed from V and 0 bases from J, the gap between germline ends came to 14 bases. CDR3 sequence reads: CSVEGRQYQETQYF. Here the CDR3 DNA reads TGCAGCGTCGAGGGACGCCAGTACCAAGAGACCCAGTACTTC.

This clonotype has ten or more counts. The rearrangement uses TRBV2 and TRBJ2-1; D unclear. Germline CDR1 SNHLY, CDR2 FYNNEI. The V and J ends lost 4 bases and 7 bases respectively, with 5 bases between them. This CDR3 contains 11 residues. The CDR3 bases are TGTGCCAGCAGTGGGGAAAATGAGCAGTTCTTC. Translation gives CASSGENEQFF.

This clonotype was picked up a small number of times. The V and J genes are TRBV29-1 and TRBJ2-7; perhaps TRBD2 as D (6 bases). This CDR3 region has 12 residues. V dropped 6 bases and J dropped 6 bases, with 15 bases sitting between them. CDR1 is SQVTM, CDR2 ANQGSEA, per germline. The CDR3 region is CSVGPSVGEQYF. The CDR3 DNA is TGCAGCGTGGGGCCTAGCGTCGGCGAGCAGTACTTC.

There are many counts of this clonotype. The V gene is TRBV29-1, the J gene TRBJ2-1; 13 bases are shared with TRBD2. CDR1 is SQVTM and CDR2 is ANQGSEA in the germline V gene. Trimming took 2 bases from V and 4 from J; bases not matched to a gene: 5. This CDR3 region has 16 residues. CDR3 protein: CSVESGLAGEYNEQFF. CDR3 DNA: TGCAGCGTTGAATCCGGACTAGCGGGGGAGTACAATGAGCAGTTCTTC.

The V gene is TRBV7-2, the J gene TRBJ1-6; D gene unclear. The CDR3 runs 14 residues. V was shortened by 10 bases and J by 0 bases, with 10 bases between the two germline ends. CDR1 and CDR2 from the germline V gene are SGHTA and FQGNSA. CDR3 nucleotide sequence: TGTGCCACCACTTCGGGCTCCTATAATTCACCCCTCCACTTT. Translation: CATTSGSYNSPLHF.

The table lists this clonotype with a few counts. The chain carries TRBV19 and TRBJ2-7, with D perhaps given as TRBD1 or TRBD2 (5 bases each). Trimming pared 7 bases from V and 2 bases from J, leaving 15 bases between. There are 14 residues in the CDR3. The germline CDR1 and CDR2 sequences are LNHDA and SQIVND (reference sequence). CDR3 nucleotides: TGTGCCAGTACTTATGGAAGGGGACCCTACGAGCAGTACTTC. This sequence encodes CASTYGRGPYEQYF.

The sample holds a few counts of this clonotype. This may come from a read error, since a much larger clone is one base off. The chain employs TRBV29-1 and TRBJ2-7; D remains unclear. Trimming pared 0 bases from V and 6 bases from J, leaving 6 bases between. Germline V gives CDR1 SQVTM, CDR2 ANQGSEA. This CDR3 is built from 11 residues. DNA for the CDR3: TGCAGCGTTGAAGACTCGGGCGAGCAGTACTTC. Its protein product is CSVEDSGEQYF.

The CDR3 region is CASSLVPGTVYEQYF. The CDR3 nucleotides read TGTGCCAGCAGCTTGGTCCCAGGGACCGTCTACGAGCAGTACTTC. V and J are TRBV5-5 and TRBJ2-7; D is possibly TRBD1 or TRBD2 (5 bases each). V lost 0 bases and J 3 bases, leaving 13 bases between the germline ends. The germline CDR1 and CDR2 sequences are SGHKS and YYEKEE (reference sequence). The CDR3 covers 15 residues.

This rearrangement joins TRBV10-3 to TRBJ2-2; D may be TRBD1 (5 bases). The germline V and J ends were trimmed by 8 bases and 0 bases, with 13 bases remaining between them. The germline CDR1 and CDR2 sequences are ENHRY and SYGVKD. The CDR3 is 15 residues long. The CDR3 protein is CAIQAGQSNTGELFF. The DNA for the CDR3 is TGTGCCATCCAAGCCGGACAATCGAACACCGGGGAGCTGTTTTTT.

This clonotype was seen many times. The chain carries TRBV3-1 and TRBJ1-1, with D perhaps TRBD1 (6 bases). The CDR3 contains 14 residues. Trimming removed 4 bases from V and 0 bases from J, with 9 bases in between. The V gene's germline CDR1 is LGHDT and CDR2 YNNKEL (reference sequence). CDR3 nucleotide sequence: TGTGCCAGCAGCCCCTCAGGGGTGAACACTGAAGCTTTCTTT. Translated: CASSPSGVNTEAFF.

This clonotype appeared a few times. The chain is built from TRBV12-3 or TRBV12-4 and TRBJ1-4, with D maybe TRBD1 (5 bases). The CDR3 covers 14 residues. Trimming pared 5 bases from V and 0 bases from J, leaving 7 bases between. Here the CDR3 DNA reads TGTGCCAGCAGTCAGACAGCAACTAATGAAAAACTGTTTTTT. Protein product: CASSQTATNEKLFF.

This clonotype was counted many times. The rearrangement uses TRBV6-1 and TRBJ2-7; D is possibly TRBD1 or TRBD2 (6 bases each). V gave up 3 bases and J gave up 0 bases, with 9 bases separating them. Germline V gene sequence: CDR1 MNHNS, CDR2 SASEGT. The length of the CDR3 is 14 residues. The CDR3 region is CASSDRGLSYEQYF. The CDR3 DNA reads TGTGCCAGCAGTGACCGGGGGCTCTCCTACGAGCAGTACTTC.

This clonotype came up many times. The chain is built from TRBV24-1 and TRBJ2-3; D gene uncertain. The length of the CDR3 is 12 residues. Trimming left V 0 bases short and J 6 bases short, with 3 bases between. The germline gives CDR1 KGHDR, CDR2 SFDVKD. The CDR3 coding sequence is TGTGCCACCAGTGATTTGTCCGATACGCAGTATTTT. It yields the protein CATSDLSDTQYF.